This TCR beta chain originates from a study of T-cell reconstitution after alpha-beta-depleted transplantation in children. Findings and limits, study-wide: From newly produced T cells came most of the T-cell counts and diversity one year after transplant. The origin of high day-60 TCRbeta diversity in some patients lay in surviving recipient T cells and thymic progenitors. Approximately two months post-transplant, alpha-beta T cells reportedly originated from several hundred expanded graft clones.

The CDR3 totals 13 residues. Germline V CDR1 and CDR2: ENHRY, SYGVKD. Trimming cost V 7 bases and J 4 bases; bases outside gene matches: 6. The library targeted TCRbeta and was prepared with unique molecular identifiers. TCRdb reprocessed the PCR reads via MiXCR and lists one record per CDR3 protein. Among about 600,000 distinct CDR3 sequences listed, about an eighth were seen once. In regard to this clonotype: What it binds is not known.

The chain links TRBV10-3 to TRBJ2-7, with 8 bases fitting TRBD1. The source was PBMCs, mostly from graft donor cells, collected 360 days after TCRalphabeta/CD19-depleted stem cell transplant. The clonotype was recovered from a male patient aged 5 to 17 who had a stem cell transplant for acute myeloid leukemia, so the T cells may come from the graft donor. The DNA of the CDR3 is TGTGCCATCAAAGCAGGGGGCGAATACGAGCAGTACTTC. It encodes CAIKAGGEYEQYF.